The rows below give T cell receptor beta chains drawn from one sample of a study of T cell repertoires in cytomegalovirus infection. No cognate antigen is known for these TCRs. One entry per CDR3 protein results from TCRdb running MiXCR on the reads. The sample shows 75,000 to 95,000 distinct CDR3 sequences, about half of them seen only once. The sample here was CD8+ T cells from cultured PBMCs, taken from culture after CMV antigen stimulation. All receptors derive from a human donor in good health (CMV status not recorded). Some clones in this sample may be carry-over from other donors' samples. The CDR3 runs from the conserved cysteine through the conserved F or W. The D gene is left open where the match is weak. Clone size is given for some rows only: seen once, a few or many times, or a class if the clone is expanded.

v_call: TRBV6-1
j_call: TRBJ1-5
d_call: -
clone_size: -
cdr3_nt: TGTGCCAGCAGTGAAGCGAGAAGTCCCTTGGGGAACCATCAGCCCCAGCATTTT
cdr3_aa: CASSEARSPLGNHQPQHF

v_call: TRBV7-9
j_call: TRBJ2-7
d_call: TRBD1
clone_size: -
cdr3_nt: TGTGCCAGCAGCGGCCCTCCCGCAGGGGGCTTAGCGGAATCCTCCTACGAGCAGTACTTC
cdr3_aa: CASSGPPAGGLAESSYEQYF

v_call: TRBV6-6
j_call: TRBJ1-6
d_call: -
clone_size: -
cdr3_nt: TGTGCCAGCAGTGGGAGGGGCTATAATTCACCCCTCCACTTT
cdr3_aa: CASSGRGYNSPLHF

v_call: TRBV28
j_call: TRBJ2-3
d_call: TRBD1
clone_size: -
cdr3_nt: TGTGCCAGCAGCCGCGATCAGGGACAGAACACAGATACGCAGTATTTT
cdr3_aa: CASSRDQGQNTDTQYF

v_call: TRBV28
j_call: TRBJ2-1
d_call: TRBD2
clone_size: -
cdr3_nt: TGTGCCAGCAGCACCAGCGGGGTAATCTCCAATGAGCAGTTCTTC
cdr3_aa: CASSTSGVISNEQFF

v_call: TRBV6-8
j_call: TRBJ2-1
d_call: TRBD2
clone_size: -
cdr3_nt: TGTGCCAGCAGCCCTAGCGGAGCGACCTACAATGAGCAGTTCTTC
cdr3_aa: CASSPSGATYNEQFF

v_call: TRBV5-6
j_call: TRBJ1-1
d_call: -
clone_size: -
cdr3_nt: TGTGCCAGCAGCTTCCCGACAATTAACACTGAAGCTTTCTTT
cdr3_aa: CASSFPTINTEAFF

v_call: TRBV27
j_call: TRBJ1-2
d_call: -
clone_size: once
cdr3_nt: TGTGCCAGCAGTTTATCTCGGGGGGTCGGGGAAAATGGCTACACCTTC
cdr3_aa: CASSLSRGVGENGYTF

v_call: TRBV7-6
j_call: TRBJ2-1
d_call: -
clone_size: -
cdr3_nt: TGTGCCAGCAGCTCCGGTTCGTTAACGGGCAATGAGCAGTTCTTC
cdr3_aa: CASSSGSLTGNEQFF

v_call: TRBV6-6
j_call: TRBJ2-3
d_call: -
clone_size: -
cdr3_nt: TGTGCCAGCAGTTACCCTAGCACAGATACGCAGTATTTT
cdr3_aa: CASSYPSTDTQYF

v_call: TRBV7-6
j_call: TRBJ1-2
d_call: TRBD1
clone_size: -
cdr3_nt: TGTGCCAGCAGGATCAGGGGGAGCTATGGCTACACCTTC
cdr3_aa: CASRIRGSYGYTF

v_call: TRBV24-1
j_call: TRBJ1-2
d_call: -
clone_size: -
cdr3_nt: TGTGCCACCAGTGATTTAGATTACCGGTCCTTCTATGGCTACACCTTC
cdr3_aa: CATSDLDYRSFYGYTF

v_call: TRBV28
j_call: TRBJ1-1
d_call: -
clone_size: -
cdr3_nt: TGTGCCAGCAGTTGGGGGGGCGAGAACACTGAAGCTTTCTTT
cdr3_aa: CASSWGGENTEAFF

v_call: TRBV7-9
j_call: TRBJ2-7
d_call: TRBD2
clone_size: -
cdr3_nt: TGTGCCAGCAGCTTAGGCAGACTAGCGGGAGAAGGCGAGCAGTACTTC
cdr3_aa: CASSLGRLAGEGEQYF

v_call: TRBV24-1
j_call: TRBJ2-5
d_call: TRBD2
clone_size: once
cdr3_nt: TGTGCCACCAGTGATTTAAGCGGGACCTACTTC
cdr3_aa: CATSDLSGTYF

v_call: TRBV27
j_call: TRBJ2-4
d_call: -
clone_size: few
cdr3_nt: TGTGCCAGCAGTTTAAGTAATCCGGGGCCAAACATTCAGTACTTC
cdr3_aa: CASSLSNPGPNIQYF

v_call: TRBV7-6
j_call: TRBJ2-3
d_call: -
clone_size: few
cdr3_nt: TGTGCCAGCAGCTTAGACAGGGAACCAGATACGCAGTATTTT
cdr3_aa: CASSLDREPDTQYF

v_call: TRBV27
j_call: TRBJ1-4
d_call: -
clone_size: -
cdr3_nt: TGTGCCAGCAGTGGCCAGGTCCTTGGTGAAAAACTGTTTTTT
cdr3_aa: CASSGQVLGEKLFF

v_call: TRBV7-9
j_call: TRBJ2-1
d_call: -
clone_size: many
cdr3_nt: TGTGCCAGCAGGTACATCCCCAATGAGCAGTTCTTC
cdr3_aa: CASRYIPNEQFF

v_call: TRBV7-9
j_call: TRBJ1-1
d_call: -
clone_size: -
cdr3_nt: TGTGCCAGCAGCTTTACCTTAACGGGGCCTGGGGACACTGAAGCTTTCTTT
cdr3_aa: CASSFTLTGPGDTEAFF

v_call: TRBV6-2/TRBV6-3
j_call: TRBJ1-1
d_call: -
clone_size: few
cdr3_nt: TGTGCCAGCAGATACTTAGTGGGCGGCACTGAAGCTTTCTTT
cdr3_aa: CASRYLVGGTEAFF

v_call: TRBV7-8
j_call: TRBJ1-5
d_call: -
clone_size: -
cdr3_nt: TGTGCCAGCAGCTTATCGATTCGGGAGGATCAGCCCCAGCATTTT
cdr3_aa: CASSLSIREDQPQHF

v_call: TRBV6-1
j_call: TRBJ2-3
d_call: TRBD2
clone_size: -
cdr3_nt: TGTGCCAGCAGTGAGTGGCTAGCGGGGAGCACAGATACGCAGTATTTT
cdr3_aa: CASSEWLAGSTDTQYF

v_call: TRBV4-1
j_call: TRBJ2-7
d_call: -
clone_size: -
cdr3_nt: TGCGCCAGCAGCCAAGGCAGGGAGCCCTACGAGCAGTACTTC
cdr3_aa: CASSQGREPYEQYF

v_call: TRBV7-2
j_call: TRBJ2-4
d_call: TRBD1
clone_size: many
cdr3_nt: TGTGCCAGCAGCCCCGGGACAGTTCGAACCAAAAACATTCAGTACTTC
cdr3_aa: CASSPGTVRTKNIQYF

v_call: TRBV29-1
j_call: TRBJ1-3
d_call: -
clone_size: -
cdr3_nt: TGCAGCGTTGGGGTGACAACCCGCTCTGGAAACACCATATATTTT
cdr3_aa: CSVGVTTRSGNTIYF

v_call: TRBV5-6
j_call: TRBJ2-3
d_call: -
clone_size: -
cdr3_nt: TGTGCCAGCAGCCTCAGGGTTACCAACACAGATACGCAGTATTTT
cdr3_aa: CASSLRVTNTDTQYF

v_call: TRBV5-5
j_call: TRBJ1-1
d_call: -
clone_size: -
cdr3_nt: TGTGCCAGCAGCTTGGAAGCGTTTGAAGCTTTCTTT
cdr3_aa: CASSLEAFEAFF

v_call: TRBV27
j_call: TRBJ2-5
d_call: TRBD2
clone_size: -
cdr3_nt: TGTGCCAGCAGTTTAGTACCTAGCGGAACGTACCAAGAGACCCAGTACTTC
cdr3_aa: CASSLVPSGTYQETQYF

v_call: TRBV27
j_call: TRBJ2-7
d_call: -
clone_size: few
cdr3_nt: TGTGCCAGCAGTTTGACTGCCAGCTCCTACGAGCAGTACTTC
cdr3_aa: CASSLTASSYEQYF

v_call: TRBV10-3
j_call: TRBJ2-1
d_call: TRBD2
clone_size: -
cdr3_nt: TGTGCCATCAGTGAGTTGCCGACTAGCGGGAGCGTCGATGAGCAGTTCTTC
cdr3_aa: CAISELPTSGSVDEQFF

v_call: TRBV2
j_call: TRBJ1-1
d_call: -
clone_size: few
cdr3_nt: TGTGCCAGCAGTATAACATTGAACACTGAAGCTTTCTTT
cdr3_aa: CASSITLNTEAFF

v_call: TRBV13
j_call: TRBJ2-1
d_call: -
clone_size: -
cdr3_nt: TGTGCCAGCAGCACGCAGCGGGCGGAGGGGATTTGTGAGCAGTTCTTC
cdr3_aa: CASSTQRAEGICEQFF

v_call: TRBV20-1
j_call: TRBJ2-7
d_call: TRBD2
clone_size: -
cdr3_nt: TGCAGTGCCTCTACTAGCGGGGGATTCTACGAGCAGTACTTC
cdr3_aa: CSASTSGGFYEQYF